This T cell receptor (beta chain) came from a study of blood T cell repertoires in COVID-19. Patients at the Seattle site were enrolled during active infection and followed longitudinally. Libraries were prepared by immunoSEQ multiplex PCR; TCRdb keeps only in-frame clonotypes and omits some of them. This table holds about 250,000 clones, around 88% found once. The germline V gene encodes CDR1 MDHEN and CDR2 SYDVKM. The V segment lost 6 bases and the J segment 2 bases; nucleotides outside the gene matches: 15. The CDR3 contains 17 residues. The receptor comes from a woman aged 25 to 45 with COVID-19, enrolled during active disease. The chain uses TRBV28 and TRBJ1-2, with 7 positions matching TRBD1. The sequenced material came from peripheral blood. Here the CDR3 reads CASRSNGQDPQNYGYTF. Written as DNA, the CDR3 is TGTGCCAGCAGGTCAAACGGACAGGACCCGCAGAACTATGGCTACACCTTC.